The 28 T cell receptor beta chains reported below all come from one sample, sequenced in a study of cytomegalovirus exposure and HLA in healthy donors (dated by TCRdb to 2015 to 2018). Library creation used the immunoSEQ multiplex PCR assay. For the multiplex PCR, a mixture combining 60 forward primers for TCR Vbeta segments and 13 reverse primers for TCR Jbeta segments was used. TCRdb provides this immuneACCESS table in a form limited to in-frame rearrangements. Some clones are lacking; in checked studies, under half of them reflect an unresolved V gene, and why the rest are absent is not known. Within this sample are over 150,000 clones, with around 80% of them counted one time only. Together, the top ten hold roughly 3.5% of the sample. Sequences were obtained from PBMCs. These receptors all stem from an older woman in good health and CMV-seropositive.

The chain is built from TRBV6-1 and TRBJ1-1; possible D gene TRBD1, 5 bases. The CDR3 runs to 14 residues. The V end was cut by 4 bases, the J end by 5 bases, with 14 bases between. Looked up from germline, CDR1 is MNHNS and CDR2 is SASEGT. The CDR3 coding sequence is TGTGCCAGCAGTGCAGGGCAGGGTCGGACTGAAGCTTTCTTT. It specifies CASSAGQGRTEAFF.

This clone appeared a single time. The V call is TRBV18, the J call TRBJ1-1; TRBD1 agrees at 11 bases. This CDR3 contains 15 residues. Germline V gene data show CDR1 as KGHSH and CDR2 as LQKENI. The V gene end was trimmed by 5 bases and the J gene end by 12 bases; junction bases not matched to a gene: 14. The CDR3 loop is CASSSTRGQGVKTFF. The CDR3 nucleotides are TGTGCCAGCTCATCAACCCGGGGACAGGGGGTCAAGACTTTCTTT. The full variable domain, with the rest looked up from reference TRBV18 and TRBJ1-1, is NAGVMQNPRHLVRRRGQEARLRCSPMKGHSHVYWYRQLPEEGLKFMVYLQKENIIDESGMPKERFSAEFPKEGPSILRIQQVVRGDSAAYFCASSSTRGQGVKTFFGQGTRLTVV.

This chain joins TRBV9 and TRBJ1-1; a weak D match, TRBD1 (6 bases). This CDR3 is built from 14 residues. The germline V and J ends were trimmed by 4 bases and 2 bases, with 12 bases remaining between them. CDR1 and CDR2 (germline): SGDLS, YYNGEE. The CDR3: CASSPEGGNTEAFF. The CDR3 nucleotides are TGTGCCAGCAGCCCAGAAGGGGGAAACACTGAAGCTTTCTTT. Filled out from reference TRBV9 and TRBJ1-1, the complete variable domain reads DSGVTQTPKHLITATGQRVTLRCSPRSGDLSVYWYQQSLDQGLQFLIQYYNGEERAKGNILERFSAQQFPDLHSELNLSSLELGDSALYFCASSPEGGNTEAFFGQGTRLTVV.

The rearrangement uses TRBV11-2 and TRBJ2-5; D not resolved. The V and J ends lost 1 base and 5 bases respectively, with 11 bases between them. The CDR3 loop spans 14 amino acids. Germline CDR1 is SGHAT and CDR2 is FQNNGV. This CDR3 is CASSLGHPQETQYF. CDR3 coding DNA: TGTGCCAGCAGCTTAGGGCACCCACAGGAGACCCAGTACTTC.

The J gene is TRBJ1-5, the V gene TRBV18; 8 nucleotides agree with TRBD1. J lost 3 bases, V lost 6 bases, and 13 bases had no gene match. The CDR3 extends over 17 amino acids. Germline lookup yields CDR1 KGHSH and CDR2 LQKENI. CDR3 nucleotides: TGTGCCAGCTCTCTCAATGGACAGGGATCAAACAATCAGCCCCAGCATTTT. Protein product: CASSLNGQGSNNQPQHF.

The chain couples TRBV6-4 to TRBJ2-1, with 11 bases fitting TRBD2. The J segment lost 5 bases and the V segment lost 3 bases, leaving 6 bases of the junction unmatched. There are 16 residues in the CDR3. Germline V gives CDR1 MRHNA, CDR2 SNTAGT. CDR3 region: CASSEDLAGGHNEQFF. DNA of the CDR3: TGTGCCAGCAGTGAGGATCTAGCGGGGGGCCACAATGAGCAGTTCTTC.

The chain is built from TRBV19 and TRBJ2-7; a possible D gene is TRBD1 (6 bases). The CDR3 covers 14 residues. Trimming took 6 bases from V and 2 from J, leaving 14 bases between them. CDR1 is LNHDA and CDR2 is SQIVND in the germline V gene (reference sequence). CDR3 region: CASRPTGSPYEQYF. Written as DNA, the CDR3 is TGTGCCAGTAGACCTACAGGGTCCCCCTACGAGCAGTACTTC.

The chain has TRBV6-5 and TRBJ1-1; D remains unclear. This CDR3 comprises 16 residues. Germline CDR1 MNHEY, CDR2 SVGAGI. V was pared by 0 bases and J by 0 bases, with 11 bases between. The CDR3 sequence is CASSYSSISMNTEAFF. The CDR3 nucleotides are TGTGCCAGCAGTTACTCGTCCATTTCCATGAACACTGAAGCTTTCTTT.

The chain employs TRBV27 and TRBJ1-2, with D perhaps TRBD1 (6 bases). This CDR3 spans 13 amino acids. Deletions cut 6 bases from V and 8 bases from J, with 16 bases between. The V gene's germline CDR1 is MNHEY and CDR2 SMNVEV (reference sequence). The CDR3, as DNA: TGTGCCAGCAGGGGGGCGGGCCCGAAAGGCTACACCTTC. This translates into CASRGAGPKGYTF.

This clone was recorded only once. V usage is TRBV18 and J usage is TRBJ2-7, with 9 bases identical to TRBD1. CDR3 size: 15 residues. Germline V gene data show CDR1 as KGHSH and CDR2 as LQKENI. V shed 0 bases and J 3 bases; nucleotides not matched to a gene: 3. CDR3 bases: TGTGCCAGCTCACCACCAGGACAGGGGTTCTACGAGCAGTACTTC. Translated, it gives CASSPPGQGFYEQYF.

The V gene is TRBV11-2, the J gene TRBJ2-3, with a weak D call TRBD1 (7 bases). V shed 1 base and J shed 4 bases, with 24 bases lying between them. This CDR3 is built from 19 residues. Looked up from germline, CDR1 is SGHAT and CDR2 is FQNNGV. The CDR3 is CASSLVTRGRGGGPDTQYF. CDR3 nucleotide sequence: TGTGCCAGCAGCTTAGTAACACGGGGGAGAGGAGGGGGCCCAGATACGCAGTATTTT.

This chain connects TRBV7-9 to TRBJ2-7, with D maybe TRBD2 (5 bases). Deletions cut 5 bases from V and 1 base from J, with 12 bases between. The CDR3 is made up of 14 amino acids. Germline values: CDR1 SEHNR, CDR2 FQNEAQ (reference sequence). CDR3 amino acids: CASSPGYPSYEQYF. CDR3 nucleotides: TGTGCCAGCAGCCCGGGGTACCCTTCCTACGAGCAGTACTTC.

This clone appeared once. The chain has TRBV27 and TRBJ2-3; D is perhaps TRBD2 (5 bases). Germline V CDR1 and CDR2: MNHEY, SMNVEV (reference sequence). The CDR3 extends over 13 amino acids. Trimming removed 6 bases at V and 7 bases at J, with 14 bases between. The CDR3 sequence: CASSHKSGNTQYF. CDR3 DNA sequence: TGTGCCAGCAGCCACAAGAGCGGAAATACGCAGTATTTT.

The chain combines TRBV11-2 with TRBJ2-1, with 16 bases that match TRBD2. J was trimmed by 4 bases and V by 6 bases; bases with no gene match: 6. Germline V gene data show CDR1 as SGHAT and CDR2 as FQNNGV. The CDR3 totals 17 residues. CDR3 coding DNA: TGTGCCAGCAGGGGACTAGCGGGAGGGGCCTCTTACAATGAGCAGTTCTTC. Protein sequence: CASRGLAGGASYNEQFF.

V is TRBV5-1 and J is TRBJ1-1, with TRBD1 matching over 7 bases. Trimming took 2 bases from V and 2 from J; bases not matched to a gene: 9. Germline CDR1 SGHRS, CDR2 YFSETQ. This CDR3 region has 16 residues. The CDR3 protein is CASSFPKQGSNTEAFF. In DNA form, the CDR3 reads TGCGCCAGCAGCTTCCCAAAACAGGGGTCCAACACTGAAGCTTTCTTT.

The sample holds a few counts of this clone. The chain is built from TRBV5-1 and TRBJ1-3, with D perhaps matching TRBD1 (6 bases). The V gene's germline CDR1 is SGHRS and CDR2 YFSETQ. V lost 1 base, J lost 3 bases, and 11 bases lay in between. There are 15 residues in the CDR3. The CDR3 DNA reads TGCGCCAGCAGCTTGCTGGGGGCGGATGGAAACACCATATATTTT. Protein: CASSLLGADGNTIYF.

The rearrangement links TRBV2 to TRBJ2-7; possible D gene TRBD1, 5 bases. The CDR3 has 13 residues. Trimming removed 6 bases at V and 5 bases at J, with 14 bases between. Germline lookup yields CDR1 SNHLY and CDR2 FYNNEI. CDR3 DNA: TGTGCCAGCAGAGGGGAAGGTTATCACGAGCAGTACTTC. Encoded protein: CASRGEGYHEQYF.

The chain couples TRBV6-5 to TRBJ1-6, with unresolved D. V was shortened by 6 bases and J by 0 bases, with 9 bases between the two germline ends. The germline gives CDR1 MNHEY, CDR2 SVGAGI. The CDR3 runs 15 residues. The CDR3 bases are TGTGCCAGCAGCCTGGCTAGCTCCTATAATTCACCCCTCCACTTT. Translating gives CASSLASSYNSPLHF.

The V and J genes are TRBV7-3 and TRBJ2-1; TRBD2 aligns across 11 bases. J lost 5 bases, V lost 5 bases, and 8 bases had no gene match. CDR3 length: 16 residues. Germline lookup yields CDR1 SGHTA and CDR2 FQGTGA. The CDR3 DNA sequence: TGTGCCAGCAGCATGACTAGCGGGATTACTCACAATGAGCAGTTCTTC. This sequence encodes CASSMTSGITHNEQFF.

The chain carries TRBV5-1 and TRBJ1-1, with D possibly TRBD1 on 6 matching bases. This CDR3 has 14 amino acids. Germline CDR1 reads SGHRS; CDR2 reads YFSETQ. V lost 0 bases and J lost 5, with 11 bases in between. CDR3 sequence: CASSLVGGGTEAFF. In DNA form, the CDR3 reads TGCGCCAGCAGCTTGGTAGGGGGAGGGACTGAAGCTTTCTTT.

The chain combines TRBV28 with TRBJ1-2, with 8 bases fitting TRBD1. The CDR3 is made up of 12 amino acids. Germline lookup yields CDR1 MDHEN and CDR2 SYDVKM. J gave up 9 bases and V 2 bases, and 2 bases lay outside the gene matches. DNA for the CDR3: TGTGCCAGCAGTTTACCAGGGGGCCGCTACACCTTC. This gives the protein CASSLPGGRYTF.

The chain has TRBV19 and TRBJ2-1; the D gene is possibly TRBD2 (5 bases). CDR3 length equals 13 residues. The V gene lost 5 bases and the J gene lost 5 bases, with 10 bases spanning the gap. CDR1 LNHDA and CDR2 SQIVND come from the germline V gene (reference sequence). The CDR3 coding sequence is TGTGCCAGTAGTGTAACTAGAGACAATGAGCAGTTCTTC. This sequence encodes CASSVTRDNEQFF.

The J gene is TRBJ2-7, the V gene TRBV6-5; 9 nucleotides agree with TRBD2. V gave up 0 bases and J gave up 1 base; unmatched junction bases: 1. The CDR3 covers 15 residues. Germline lookup yields CDR1 MNHEY and CDR2 SVGAGI. For the CDR3, the DNA is TGTGCCAGCAGTTACTCTAGCGGGAGTTCCTACGAGCAGTACTTC. Its protein is CASSYSSGSSYEQYF.

This chain connects TRBV28 to TRBJ1-2; D remains unclear. This CDR3 comprises 15 residues. Looked up from germline, CDR1 is MDHEN and CDR2 is SYDVKM. V lost 4 bases to trimming and J lost 4 bases, with 16 bases between them. CDR3 protein: CASSSEGPGIYGYTF. In DNA, the CDR3 is TGTGCCAGCAGTTCTGAGGGTCCGGGGATCTATGGCTACACCTTC.

The rearrangement joins TRBV28 to TRBJ1-4; D gene unclear. Trimming shortened V by 8 bases and J by 3 bases, and 10 bases separated the two germline ends. The CDR3 is made up of 13 amino acids. Germline lookup yields CDR1 MDHEN and CDR2 SYDVKM. CDR3 protein: CASGKQSNEKLFF. In nucleotides, the CDR3 is TGTGCCAGCGGCAAACAGTCTAATGAAAAACTGTTTTTT.

This rearrangement joins TRBV6-5 to TRBJ1-2; tentative D call: TRBD1 (6 bases). The CDR3 has 14 residues. V dropped 0 bases and J dropped 6 bases, with 11 bases sitting between them. Per the germline V gene, CDR1 is MNHEY and CDR2 is SVGAGI. This CDR3 reads CASSYSDSTNGYTF. The CDR3 bases are TGTGCCAGCAGTTACTCGGACAGTACAAATGGCTACACCTTC.

This clone was seen just once. V is TRBV2 and J is TRBJ2-2; D remains unclear. This CDR3 is built from 13 residues. With 5 bases removed from V and 2 bases from J, the gap between germline ends came to 6 bases. Germline V gives CDR1 SNHLY, CDR2 FYNNEI. The CDR3 coding sequence is TGTGCCAGCAGTATGGCAAACACCGGGGAGCTGTTTTTT. This encodes CASSMANTGELFF.

The chain uses TRBV30 and TRBJ2-1; D perhaps matches TRBD2 (6 bases). With 4 bases removed from V and 5 bases from J, the gap between germline ends came to 18 bases. This CDR3 spans 15 amino acids. Per the germline V gene, CDR1 is GTSNPN and CDR2 is SVGIG (reference sequence). CDR3 region: CAWMPGLLRNNEQFF. Here the CDR3 DNA reads TGTGCCTGGATGCCGGGACTTCTAAGAAACAATGAGCAGTTCTTC.